This paragraph reports one T cell receptor beta chain. This record belongs to a study of blood T cell repertoires in COVID-19. On the study more broadly: Donors in the United States, Italy and Spain gave samples during acute or convalescent COVID-19. Sources were T cells, B-cell-depleted T cells, or PBMCs; the material itself was cDNA or gDNA.

Source study methods: Estimates of nucleated cell counts were drawn from the amplification of reference gene primers. Profiled with immunoSEQ multiplex PCR; TCRdb holds only in-frame clones, not every one. V, J and clone size are taken as reported in that table, and D and trimming were inferred from the DNA itself. This table has nearly 110,000 clones, 60% to 85% appearing once. The CDR3 loop spans 13 amino acids. V lost 3 bases and J 2 bases, leaving 7 bases between the germline ends. The germline V gene has CDR1 SNHLY and CDR2 FYNNEI. This rearrangement joins TRBV2 to TRBJ2-5; D gene uncertain. This clonotype originated in a man aged 65 to 79 with acute or convalescent COVID-19. Sequencing used peripheral blood. The CDR3 DNA is TGTGCCAGCAGTGAGCAGTCGCAAGAGACCCAGTACTTC. Translating gives CASSEQSQETQYF.